This T cell receptor beta chain derives from a study of T cells in Graves' hyperthyroidism and ophthalmopathy. Study at large: Sampling of peripheral blood happened at initial diagnosis, prior to any treatment.

This clonotype occurred many times. Its antigen is still unknown. Exclusion criteria comprised uncontrolled infection, other autoimmune disease, pregnancy or lactation. The CDR3 regions of TCR beta were amplified from RNA transcripts. When the TCR CDR3 underwent first-round RT-PCR, the HTBI primer set was used. TCRdb recomputed calls from the multiplex PCR reads with MiXCR, one row per CDR3 protein. The sample has about 400,000 distinct CDR3 sequences; about 15% are singletons. Trimming removed 3 bases at V and 2 bases at J, with 23 bases between. CDR1 is SGHVS and CDR2 is FQNEAQ in the germline V gene. CDR3 size: 18 residues. Overall study findings and caveats: Expanded thyroid clonotypes (above 0.001) were mostly also found in blood.

The chain couples TRBV7-8 to TRBJ2-7; TRBD2 is a possible D gene (5 bases). Source material: blood. The clonotype comes from a man between 18 and 35 years old with Graves' ophthalmopathy. The CDR3 loop is CASSFGGGKTTNPYEQYF. The CDR3, as DNA: TGTGCCAGCAGCTTTGGAGGCGGAAAAACAACGAATCCCTACGAGCAGTACTTC. The whole variable domain, filled in from reference TRBV7-8 and TRBJ2-7, reads GAGVSQSPRYKVAKRGQDVALRCDPISGHVSLFWYQQALGQGPEFLTYFQNEAQLDKSGLPSDRFFAERPEGSVSTLKIQRTQQEDSAVYLCASSFGGGKTTNPYEQYFGPGTRLTVT.